This passage covers 20 T cell receptor beta chains from one sample sequenced in a study of tumor-infiltrating lymphocytes in oesophageal squamous cell carcinoma. Via MiXCR, TCRdb re-called the PCR reads, giving one row per CDR3 protein. The table records about 14,000 distinct CDR3 sequences, approximately 50% of them present only once. Specimen: esophageal tumor tissue. The receptors originated from a male donor with esophageal squamous cell carcinoma.

The CDR3 sequence: CASRIRQGALTGELFF. In DNA, the CDR3 is TGTGCCAGCAGGATAAGACAGGGGGCGCTCACCGGGGAGCTGTTTTTT. The chain carries TRBV6-1 and TRBJ2-2; the match to TRBD1 covers 10 bases. Trimming removed 6 bases from V and 4 bases from J; junction bases left unmatched: 8. CDR1 is MNHNS and CDR2 is SASEGT in the germline V gene. There are 16 residues in the CDR3.

The table lists this clonotype with many counts. The J gene is TRBJ1-2, the V gene TRBV7-6; D uncertain. CDR3 length: 12 residues. Trimming left V 6 bases short and J 3 bases short, with 8 bases between. CDR1 and CDR2 (germline): SGHVS, FNYEAQ. CDR3 sequence: CASRVDYYGYTF. The CDR3, as DNA: TGTGCCAGCAGGGTAGACTACTATGGCTACACCTTC.

In the case of this clonotype: The conserved phenylalanine or tryptophan is not found at the CDR3 terminus, so this likely reflects a read error. The DNA is left out, because the CDR3 cannot be placed on it with certainty; the CDR3 is given as TCRdb lists it. The CDR3 is CASSSPGQSRPYEQYFGP. The J gene is TRBJ2-3, the V gene TRBV28; the DNA was not used to check the table's D call, TRBD1. The CDR3 is 18 amino acids long, termini counted. Germline-derived CDR1 and CDR2 are MDHEN and SYDVKM.

In DNA, the CDR3 is TGTGCCAGCAGCTTAGGTGTGGGAGGAGGCGCAGATACGCAGTATTTT. It yields the protein CASSLGVGGGADTQYF. The V and J genes are TRBV11-1 and TRBJ2-3; D is possibly TRBD2 (6 bases). Germline-derived CDR1 and CDR2 are SGHAT and FQDESV (reference sequence). The CDR3 covers 16 residues. With 1 base removed from V and 4 bases from J, the gap between germline ends came to 15 bases. The entire variable domain, with the rest obtained from reference TRBV11-1 and TRBJ2-3, is as follows: EAEVAQSPRYKITEKSQAVAFWCDPISGHATLYWYRQILGQGPELLVQFQDESVVDDSQLPKDRFSAERLKGVDSTLKIQPAELGDSAMYLCASSLGVGGGADTQYFGPGTRLTVL.

The chain combines TRBV7-9 with TRBJ2-5; 8 nucleotides match TRBD1. The ends lost 4 bases at V and 1 base at J; junction bases unmatched: 5. The CDR3 totals 15 residues. In germline, CDR1 is SEHNR, CDR2 FQNEAQ (reference sequence). Here the CDR3 reads CASSYGQGPQETQYF. Here the CDR3 DNA reads TGTGCCAGCAGCTACGGACAGGGACCCCAAGAGACCCAGTACTTC.

V gene TRBV12-3 or TRBV12-4 combines with J gene TRBJ2-5, with TRBD2 matching 10 bases. The CDR3 runs to 16 residues. With 6 bases clipped from V and 3 bases from J, the junction kept 10 bases outside the gene matches. The CDR3: CASSSPTTSGEETQYF. The CDR3 coding sequence is TGTGCCAGCAGCTCCCCGACTACTAGCGGGGAAGAGACCCAGTACTTC.

The chain joins TRBV7-6 to TRBJ2-7; D possibly corresponds to TRBD2 (7 bases). The J call is uncertain, as TRBJ2-1 better fits the DNA end. Germline CDR1 SGHVS, CDR2 FNYEAQ. The CDR3 is 14 amino acids. The CDR3 DNA sequence: TGTGCCAGCAGCCATAGGGGGAGGGCCAATGAGCAGTTCTTC. Its protein product is CASSHRGRANEQFF.

In DNA, the CDR3 is TGTGCCAGCAGCCCGGGAGGGGGGTACGAGCAGTACTTC. Its protein is CASSPGGGYEQYF. The chain couples TRBV7-3 to TRBJ2-6; 8 bases fit TRBD2. The end of the DNA fits TRBJ2-7 better, so the J call may be wrong. The germline CDR1 and CDR2 sequences are SGHTA and FQGTGA. This CDR3 region has 13 residues.

The chain employs TRBV4-2 and TRBJ2-6; 7 bases match TRBD1. The CDR3 loop spans 15 amino acids. Per the germline V gene, CDR1 is LGHNA and CDR2 is YNFKEQ. V shed 4 bases and J 1 base; nucleotides not matched to a gene: 1. The CDR3 nucleotides read TGTGCCAGCAGCCCGGGACAGTCTGGGGCCAACGTCCTGACTTTC. Its translation: CASSPGQSGANVLTF.

This chain uses TRBV5-1 with TRBJ2-4; 7 bases fit TRBD2. Near its end, the DNA agrees better with TRBJ2-1, so the J call may be wrong. CDR1 and CDR2 (germline): SGHRS, YFSETQ. This CDR3 has 13 amino acids. The CDR3 region is CASFITGGNEQFF. The DNA for the CDR3 is TGCGCCAGCTTCATTACGGGGGGCAATGAGCAGTTCTTC.

The V gene is TRBV7-4, the J gene TRBJ2-1; D is undetermined. TRBJ1-1 explains the end of the DNA better; the J call may be wrong. This CDR3 region has 12 residues. CDR1 is SGHVT, CDR2 SQSDAQ, per germline. The CDR3 DNA is TGTGCCAGCAGCTTCGAAAGTTCGGGGGCTTTCTTT. Translated: CASSFESSGAFF.

This clonotype was counted a few times. A much larger clonotype is one base distant, so this may be a read error. The V call is TRBV12-3 or TRBV12-4, the J call TRBJ2-5; maybe TRBD2 (5 bases). V was clipped by 2 bases and J by 11 bases, with 12 bases between them. The CDR3 totals 12 residues. CDR3 residues: CASSLMGSEQYF. CDR3 coding DNA: TGTGCCAGCAGTTTAATGGGGAGTGAGCAGTACTTC.

The chain combines TRBV7-6 with TRBJ2-1; 10 nucleotides agree with TRBD1. CDR1 and CDR2 from the germline V gene are SGHVS and FNYEAQ. This CDR3 region has 18 residues. The V gene end was trimmed by 4 bases and the J gene end by 1 base; junction bases not matched to a gene: 10. CDR3 region: CASSSRPDRGQSYNEQFF. CDR3 sequence (DNA): TGTGCCAGCAGCTCCAGGCCCGACAGGGGGCAGTCCTACAATGAGCAGTTCTTC.

V and J are TRBV7-2 and TRBJ2-3; 11 bases fit TRBD2. The last part of the DNA fits TRBJ2-7 better; the J call may be wrong. The CDR3 loop spans 15 amino acids. CDR1 is SGHTA and CDR2 is FQGNSA in the germline V gene. The CDR3 reads CASSLGSSGRWEQYF. As DNA, the CDR3 is TGTGCCAGCAGCTTAGGGTCTAGCGGGAGGTGGGAGCAGTACTTC.

The rearrangement uses TRBV6-9 and TRBJ1-1; D ambiguous. Trimming removed 3 bases from V and 6 bases from J, with 14 bases in between. The length of the CDR3 is 14 residues. In germline, CDR1 is MNHGY, CDR2 SVAAGI. The CDR3 region is CASSYGQYAAEAFF. CDR3 in DNA: TGTGCCAGCAGTTACGGCCAATACGCGGCTGAAGCTTTCTTT.

The chain employs TRBV6-2 or TRBV6-3 and TRBJ2-7; 8 bases are shared with TRBD1. The assigned J gene may be wrong: the sequence end matches TRBJ2-5 better. CDR3 size: 15 residues. CDR1 and CDR2 from the germline V gene are MNHEY and SVGEGT. CDR3 nucleotides: TGTGCCAGCAGCCAGGGGGCGGGGTACCAAGAGACCCAGTACTTC. Protein sequence: CASSQGAGYQETQYF.

This clonotype came up many times. The chain uses TRBV28 and TRBJ2-5; D is unclear. The DNA end lines up better with TRBJ2-7; the J call may be wrong. The CDR3 loop spans 13 amino acids. Germline V CDR1 and CDR2: MDHEN, SYDVKM. The CDR3 nucleotides are TGTGCCAGCAGTTTTGGTCAAAGTTACGAGCAGTACTTC. It encodes CASSFGQSYEQYF.

This clonotype was recorded a few times. The DNA is omitted, as the CDR3 cannot be located on it reliably, and the CDR3 follows TCRdb's listing. The chain is built from TRBV24-1 and TRBJ2-6; the D call TRBD1 from the table was never checked on the DNA. Germline assignment: CDR1 KGHDR and CDR2 SFDVKD. The CDR3 numbers 12 amino acids, ends counted. The CDR3 is CATTGVWLHLRF.

The CDR3 DNA sequence: TGTGCCAGCAGCTTTAGTCGTCAAACTTCGGGCGAGCAGTACTTC. Translating gives CASSFSRQTSGEQYF. The chain uses TRBV7-2 and TRBJ2-4; D not resolved. Matching the DNA end better, TRBJ2-7 makes the J call doubtful. Germline V gene data show CDR1 as SGHTA and CDR2 as FQGNSA. This CDR3 is built from 15 residues.

V is TRBV12-3 or TRBV12-4 and J is TRBJ2-3; tentative D call: TRBD1 (5 bases). The closer fit of TRBJ1-1 to the DNA end suggests the J call may be wrong. The CDR3 loop spans 14 amino acids. The CDR3 DNA follows: TGTGCCAGCAGTTTAGGGGGGGACGGCACTGAAGCTTTCTTT. Its translation is CASSLGGDGTEAFF.